The rows below give T cell receptor beta chains drawn from one sample of a study of shared clonotypes between healthy human individuals. TCRdb's table, derived via immunoSEQ multiplex PCR, lists solely in-frame clones and lacks some. This table holds about 2 million clones, 95% found once. The specimen was naive CD4+ T cells sorted from blood. The receptors shown here come from a man aged 18 to 30 in good health. CDR3s include the opening cysteine and the closing phenylalanine or tryptophan. A D gene is named only where the DNA matches it firmly. Clone size is stated in some rows and not others, as once, few, many or a class when expanded.

size: NA; V: TRBV9; D: TRBD1; J: TRBJ2-7; DNA: TGTGCCAGCAGCCGGACAGGGGGCGCTTACGAGCAGTACTTC; CDR3: CASSRTGGAYEQYF
size: NA; V: TRBV11-2; D: TRBD1; J: TRBJ1-2; DNA: TGTGCCAGCAGCCGACAGGGGGACTACACCTTC; CDR3: CASSRQGDYTF
size: NA; V: TRBV6-5; D: TRBD1; J: TRBJ1-4; DNA: TGTGCCAGCAGTTACTCGGGACAGGGGTATGAAAAACTGTTTTTT; CDR3: CASSYSGQGYEKLFF
size: few; V: TRBV14; D: NA; J: TRBJ1-1; DNA: TGTGCCAGCACTCGGGGTGTAATGAACACTGAAGCTTTCTTT; CDR3: CASTRGVMNTEAFF
size: NA; V: TRBV20-1; D: NA; J: TRBJ2-1; DNA: TGCAGTGCTAGGTACCTTATGGGTCAGTTCTTC; CDR3: CSARYLMGQFF
size: NA; V: TRBV19; D: NA; J: TRBJ2-7; DNA: TGTGCCAGTAGTTCCAAGAGGGACCACAACGAGCAGTACTTC; CDR3: CASSSKRDHNEQYF
size: once; V: TRBV5-1; D: NA; J: TRBJ1-2; DNA: TGCGCCAGCAGCTTGGGGACGGAACCCTATGGCTACACCTTC; CDR3: CASSLGTEPYGYTF
size: NA; V: TRBV4-1; D: NA; J: TRBJ2-3; DNA: TGCGCCAGCAGCCCGACAAACCCTAGCACAGATACGCAGTATTTT; CDR3: CASSPTNPSTDTQYF
size: NA; V: TRBV10-3; D: NA; J: TRBJ1-2; DNA: TGTGCCATCAGTGAGGACAGGATGAACTATGGCTACACCTTC; CDR3: CAISEDRMNYGYTF
size: NA; V: TRBV20-1; D: NA; J: TRBJ2-1; DNA: TGCAGTGCTAACAGGGAGCAGTTCTTC; CDR3: CSANREQFF
size: NA; V: TRBV15; D: TRBD1; J: TRBJ2-7; DNA: TGTGCCACCAGCAGAGATTGGACAGGGGGCTACGAGCAGTACTTC; CDR3: CATSRDWTGGYEQYF
size: NA; V: TRBV5-6; D: TRBD1; J: TRBJ1-1; DNA: TGTGCCAGCAGCTCCCTAAAACAGCCGGGACAGATAAGGAACACTGAAGCTTTCTTT; CDR3: CASSSLKQPGQIRNTEAFF
size: once; V: TRBV4-1; D: NA; J: TRBJ2-3; DNA: TGCGCCAGCAGCCGGACCCAGGGAGTCCCAGATACGCAGTATTTT; CDR3: CASSRTQGVPDTQYF
size: NA; V: TRBV6-1; D: TRBD1; J: TRBJ1-1; DNA: TGTGCCAGCAGTGGCCGGGACAGGGGCAGGATAAGCACTGAAGCTTTCTTT; CDR3: CASSGRDRGRISTEAFF
size: NA; V: TRBV7-2; D: TRBD2; J: TRBJ2-5; DNA: TGTGCCAGCAGCTTAAGGGCGATAGCGGGACAAGAGACCCAGTACTTC; CDR3: CASSLRAIAGQETQYF
size: NA; V: TRBV11-2; D: TRBD2; J: TRBJ2-7; DNA: TGTGCCAGCAGCCGGAATAGCGGGAATACCTACGAGCAGTACTTC; CDR3: CASSRNSGNTYEQYF
size: NA; V: TRBV19; D: NA; J: TRBJ1-4; DNA: TGTGCCAGTAGGCCCCGTGGGGGGCAAACTAATGAAAAACTGTTTTTT; CDR3: CASRPRGGQTNEKLFF
size: once; V: TRBV7-2; D: NA; J: TRBJ1-5; DNA: TGTGCCAGCAGCTTCAGAGTAAATCAGCCCCAGCATTTT; CDR3: CASSFRVNQPQHF
size: NA; V: TRBV6-5; D: NA; J: TRBJ1-2; DNA: TGTGCCAGCAGCCGCGACACCTATGGCTACACCTTC; CDR3: CASSRDTYGYTF
size: NA; V: TRBV19; D: NA; J: TRBJ1-1; DNA: TGTGCCAGTAGTATAGGTAGGGACACAACTCAAGCTTTCTTT; CDR3: CASSIGRDTTQAFF
size: NA; V: TRBV11-3; D: NA; J: TRBJ2-1; DNA: TGTGCCAGCAGCATTGGGGGGTATGAGCAGTTCTTC; CDR3: CASSIGGYEQFF
size: NA; V: TRBV28; D: NA; J: TRBJ1-2; DNA: TGTGCCAGCAGTCCAATAGGGGGGTATAACTATGGCTACACCTTC; CDR3: CASSPIGGYNYGYTF
size: NA; V: TRBV6-5; D: NA; J: TRBJ2-2; DNA: TGTGCCAGCAGTTACGTTACCAACACCGGGGAGCTGTTTTTT; CDR3: CASSYVTNTGELFF
size: NA; V: TRBV29-1; D: NA; J: TRBJ1-2; DNA: TGCAGCGTTGATTATCATGGGGGCCAAGGGTCCGGCTACACCTTC; CDR3: CSVDYHGGQGSGYTF
size: NA; V: TRBV5-1; D: NA; J: TRBJ1-1; DNA: TGCGCCAGCAGCATGACTGGGGGGAACACTGAAGCTTTCTTT; CDR3: CASSMTGGNTEAFF
size: many; V: TRBV10-3; D: NA; J: TRBJ1-4; DNA: TGTGCCGCGGACACTAATGAAAAACTGTTTTTT; CDR3: CAADTNEKLFF
size: NA; V: TRBV6-1; D: TRBD1; J: TRBJ2-5; DNA: TGTGCCAGCAGTGAAGACGGGACAGGGCGAGAGACCCAGTACTTC; CDR3: CASSEDGTGRETQYF
size: NA; V: TRBV10-3; D: TRBD2; J: TRBJ2-1; DNA: TGTGCCATCTCGGCGGGGAGGGTCAATGAGCAGTTCTTC; CDR3: CAISAGRVNEQFF
size: NA; V: TRBV2; D: NA; J: TRBJ2-1; DNA: TGTGCCAGCTCTAGCGTAGGGTGGGGGCAGTTCTTC; CDR3: CASSSVGWGQFF
size: NA; V: TRBV10-3; D: TRBD1; J: TRBJ1-2; DNA: TGTGCCATACAGGGACAGGGATATGGCTACACCTTC; CDR3: CAIQGQGYGYTF
size: NA; V: TRBV9; D: NA; J: TRBJ2-5; DNA: TGTGCCAGCAGCGACCCCGACTTGGACAGACAAGAGACCCAGTACTTC; CDR3: CASSDPDLDRQETQYF
size: NA; V: TRBV5-1; D: TRBD2; J: TRBJ2-7; DNA: TGCGCCAGCAGCTTGGCCGGGAGGATCTACGAGCAGTACTTC; CDR3: CASSLAGRIYEQYF
size: NA; V: TRBV19; D: TRBD1; J: TRBJ1-2; DNA: TGTGCCAGTAGTCTCCCCGGACAGGTCTCTAACTATGGCTACACCTTC; CDR3: CASSLPGQVSNYGYTF
size: NA; V: TRBV25-1; D: NA; J: TRBJ2-7; DNA: TGTGCCAGCAGTGAATTCGCGGGCCCGGCCTACGAGCAGTACTTC; CDR3: CASSEFAGPAYEQYF
size: NA; V: TRBV18; D: NA; J: TRBJ1-1; DNA: TGTGCCAGCTCACCGACGGTGAACACTGAAGCTTTCTTT; CDR3: CASSPTVNTEAFF
size: NA; V: TRBV30; D: NA; J: TRBJ2-4; DNA: TGTGCCTGGAGTGCGACCGTAGCCAAAAACATTCAGTACTTC; CDR3: CAWSATVAKNIQYF
size: NA; V: TRBV10-3; D: NA; J: TRBJ2-1; DNA: TGTGCCATCTGGCCGGGGTCGATGGTGAGAAATGAGCAGTTCTTC; CDR3: CAIWPGSMVRNEQFF
size: NA; V: TRBV6-6; D: TRBD1; J: TRBJ1-1; DNA: TGTGCCAGCCTCACAGGGGGAACGAACACTGAAGCTTTCTTT; CDR3: CASLTGGTNTEAFF
size: once; V: TRBV7-9; D: TRBD2; J: TRBJ2-7; DNA: TGTGCCAGCAGCTTTACTAGCGGGACGTCCGAGCAGTACTTC; CDR3: CASSFTSGTSEQYF
size: NA; V: TRBV30; D: TRBD1; J: TRBJ1-4; DNA: TGTGCCTGGGCGGGACAGAGTAATGAAAAACTGTTTTTT; CDR3: CAWAGQSNEKLFF
size: once; V: TRBV5-1; D: NA; J: TRBJ2-3; DNA: TGCGCCAGCAGCTCCGGGGGACTCGGGGATACGCAGTATTTT; CDR3: CASSSGGLGDTQYF
size: NA; V: TRBV7-6; D: NA; J: TRBJ2-7; DNA: TGTGCCAGCAGTATTGGGGGCGCTAGCTCCTACGAGCAGTACTTC; CDR3: CASSIGGASSYEQYF
size: once; V: TRBV10-3; D: NA; J: TRBJ2-3; DNA: TGTGCCATCAGTGAGTCGACCCAGGGCGGAGAGTATTTT; CDR3: CAISESTQGGEYF
size: NA; V: TRBV19; D: NA; J: TRBJ1-1; DNA: TGTGCCAGTAGTCGGGGGAGACTTAACACTGAAGCTTTCTTT; CDR3: CASSRGRLNTEAFF
size: NA; V: TRBV6-1; D: NA; J: TRBJ2-6; DNA: TGTGCCAGCAGTGATATAGAGTGGGAACAAAGTCGGGCCAACGTCCTGACTTTC; CDR3: CASSDIEWEQSRANVLTF
size: NA; V: TRBV5-6; D: TRBD2; J: TRBJ2-1; DNA: TGTGCCAGCAGCTTGGGGGGACTAGCGGTAAATGAGCAGTTCTTC; CDR3: CASSLGGLAVNEQFF
size: NA; V: TRBV6-6; D: NA; J: TRBJ1-1; DNA: TGTGCCAGCAGTCTCTTTAACACTGAAGCTTTCTTT; CDR3: CASSLFNTEAFF
size: NA; V: TRBV30; D: NA; J: TRBJ2-2; DNA: TGTGCCTGGAGTGCGGGATCAGGTCAAGGGCTGTTTTTT; CDR3: CAWSAGSGQGLFF
size: NA; V: TRBV5-1; D: TRBD1; J: TRBJ2-7; DNA: TGCGCCAGCAGCTTCGGAGAAGGGGGCGTGGAGTACTTC; CDR3: CASSFGEGGVEYF
size: NA; V: TRBV11-2; D: TRBD1; J: TRBJ2-4; DNA: TGTGCCAGCAGCAGGCAGGGGGTGGGTTTGAACATTCAGTACTTC; CDR3: CASSRQGVGLNIQYF
size: NA; V: TRBV5-5; D: NA; J: TRBJ1-2; DNA: TGTGCCAGCAGCTTGGATTTCGGGACCTATGGCTACACCTTC; CDR3: CASSLDFGTYGYTF
size: NA; V: TRBV5-4; D: NA; J: TRBJ2-7; DNA: TGTGCCAGCAGCCCCGGACGGGAACCCTCCTACGAGCAGTACTTC; CDR3: CASSPGREPSYEQYF
size: NA; V: TRBV2; D: NA; J: TRBJ1-1; DNA: TGTGCCAGCCTCTCCAGAGGAGGGATAACTGAAGCTTTCTTT; CDR3: CASLSRGGITEAFF
size: NA; V: TRBV30; D: NA; J: TRBJ2-7; DNA: TGTGCCTGGAGTACACGGTCCGCCTACGAGCAGTACTTC; CDR3: CAWSTRSAYEQYF
size: NA; V: TRBV15; D: NA; J: TRBJ1-6; DNA: TGTGCCACCAGCAGAGATCCTGTCCCGGGTTCACCCCTCCACTTT; CDR3: CATSRDPVPGSPLHF
size: NA; V: TRBV5-1; D: TRBD1; J: TRBJ1-2; DNA: TGCGCCAGCAGCGCGGGACAGGTAGGGCATGGCTACACCTTC; CDR3: CASSAGQVGHGYTF
size: once; V: TRBV11-3; D: NA; J: TRBJ2-2; DNA: TGTGCCAGCAGCCGAGACAGTGTTGGTCCCGGGGAGCTGTTTTTT; CDR3: CASSRDSVGPGELFF
size: NA; V: TRBV7-2; D: TRBD1; J: TRBJ1-2; DNA: TGTGCCAGCAGCTACCGGACAGGGAAAGATTATGGCTACACCTTC; CDR3: CASSYRTGKDYGYTF
size: NA; V: TRBV5-6; D: TRBD1; J: TRBJ2-7; DNA: TGTGCCAGCAGCTTTTTCGACAGGGCCTACGAGCAGTACTTC; CDR3: CASSFFDRAYEQYF
size: NA; V: TRBV20-1; D: NA; J: TRBJ2-1; DNA: TGCAGTGGATTAAAATACAATGAGCAGTTCTTC; CDR3: CSGLKYNEQFF